The 30 T cell receptor beta chains listed next were all sequenced from one sample in a study of OX40 agonist ivuxolimab in advanced cancers. Libraries were prepared by immunoSEQ multiplex PCR; TCRdb keeps only in-frame clonotypes and omits some of them. The sample carries about 85,000 clones, roughly 80% recorded once. The specimen comprised CD4+ or CD8+ T cells sorted from blood, sampled in a trial of the OX40 agonist ivuxolimab. The receptors shown here come from an adult with an advanced solid tumor such as melanoma, head and neck, liver or kidney cancer.

The V call is TRBV6-5, the J call TRBJ2-2; 10 bases match TRBD1. The CDR3 length is 15 residues. V dropped 5 bases and J dropped 3; count of bases not matched to a gene: 3. Germline CDR1 MNHEY, CDR2 SVGAGI. CDR3: CASSLGQGDTGELFF. CDR3 DNA: TGTGCCAGCAGTCTTGGACAGGGGGACACCGGGGAGCTGTTTTTT.

The chain has TRBV10-1 and TRBJ2-3; D perhaps matches TRBD1 (5 bases). Germline-derived CDR1 and CDR2 are WNHNN and SYGVQD (reference sequence). This CDR3 has 15 amino acids. V was trimmed by 5 bases and J by 4 bases, leaving 16 bases between them. In DNA, the CDR3 is TGCGCCAGCAGTTCCCAGGGAACTGGGGCAGATACGCAGTATTTT. Translating it yields CASSSQGTGADTQYF.

The chain links TRBV28 to TRBJ2-3, with TRBD2 matching over 11 bases. The CDR3 runs to 16 residues. V lost 6 bases, J lost 0 bases, and 5 bases stayed unmatched. Germline assignment: CDR1 MDHEN and CDR2 SYDVKM. DNA for the CDR3: TGTGCCAGCAGACCCCGGACTAGCGGGAGCACAGATACGCAGTATTTT. Residues: CASRPRTSGSTDTQYF.

The J gene is TRBJ2-1, the V gene TRBV29-1, with D possibly being TRBD2 (5 bases). The germline V and J ends were trimmed by 6 bases and 6 bases, with 9 bases remaining between them. The CDR3 is made up of 11 amino acids. Germline V gives CDR1 SQVTM, CDR2 ANQGSEA. Here the CDR3 reads CSVRRGNEQFF. DNA for the CDR3: TGCAGCGTCAGACGGGGCAATGAGCAGTTCTTC.

The chain uses TRBV20-1 and TRBJ2-7; D not resolved. CDR3 size: 11 residues. The V gene lost 5 bases and the J gene lost 3 bases, with 8 bases spanning the gap. Looked up from germline, CDR1 is DFQATT and CDR2 is SNEGSKA (reference sequence). This CDR3 reads CSASDGYEQYF. CDR3 nucleotides: TGCAGTGCTTCGGACGGCTACGAGCAGTACTTC.

The chain is built from TRBV7-2 and TRBJ2-7, with D unclear. The CDR3 loop spans 14 amino acids. V gave up 4 bases and J gave up 0 bases, with 10 bases separating them. Germline CDR1 SGHTA, CDR2 FQGNSA. The CDR3 protein is CASSYGALSYEQYF. The CDR3, as DNA: TGTGCCAGCAGCTACGGCGCACTCTCCTACGAGCAGTACTTC.

DNA of the CDR3: TGTGCCAGTACGGAGAAGGTCCTCTTTGGAAACACCATATATTTT. It specifies CASTEKVLFGNTIYF. The chain couples TRBV19 to TRBJ1-3, with D unresolved. Germline CDR1 is LNHDA and CDR2 is SQIVND (reference sequence). Deletions cut 7 bases from V and 3 bases from J, with 16 bases between. The CDR3 contains 15 residues.

This chain connects TRBV9 to TRBJ1-2; the D is unclear. The CDR3 runs 15 residues. The germline gives CDR1 SGDLS, CDR2 YYNGEE. The ends were cut back, 0 bases at V and 4 bases at J, with 13 bases in the middle. CDR3 sequence: CASSVALTTGYGYTF. For the CDR3, the DNA is TGTGCCAGCAGCGTAGCGTTGACGACGGGCTATGGCTACACCTTC.

This chain joins TRBV6-5 and TRBJ2-7; D may be TRBD1 (6 bases). The germline gives CDR1 MNHEY, CDR2 SVGAGI. Trimming pared 6 bases from V and 3 bases from J, leaving 15 bases between. This CDR3 contains 14 residues. CDR3 DNA: TGTGCCAGCAGAAGGGACACCGAAAACTACGAGCAGTACGTC. Encoded protein: CASRRDTENYEQYV.

This chain connects TRBV18 to TRBJ2-7; tentative D call: TRBD2 (6 bases). CDR1 KGHSH and CDR2 LQKENI come from the germline V gene. V lost 3 bases, J lost 9 bases, and 21 bases lay in between. This CDR3 has 15 amino acids. The DNA of the CDR3 is TGTGCCAGCTCACCCGGAGTAAGGACTAACCCACGGCAGTACTTC. This codes for CASSPGVRTNPRQYF.

The chain has TRBV5-1 and TRBJ2-5; D is ambiguous. CDR3 length: 13 amino acids. Trimming cost V 1 base and J 2 bases, with 6 bases left between them. Per germline, CDR1 SGHRS and CDR2 YFSETQ. CDR3 residues: CASSLIGQETQYF. The CDR3 DNA reads as TGCGCCAGCAGCTTGATAGGTCAAGAGACCCAGTACTTC.

This chain connects TRBV19 to TRBJ1-2; TRBD1 aligns across 7 bases. Germline CDR1 LNHDA, CDR2 SQIVND (reference sequence). The CDR3 spans 13 residues. J lost 8 bases, V lost 6 bases, and 9 bases had no gene match. Here the CDR3 reads CASRRQGGKGYTF. CDR3 coding DNA: TGTGCCAGTAGAAGACAGGGAGGAAAAGGCTACACCTTC.

This clone has a single count. V usage is TRBV28 and J usage is TRBJ2-2; D is perhaps TRBD2 (5 bases). The germline gives CDR1 MDHEN, CDR2 SYDVKM. The ends were cut back, 1 base at V and 5 bases at J, with 14 bases in the middle. The CDR3 is 16 residues long. CDR3 amino acids: CASSLYLLGRTGELFF. The CDR3 nucleotides read TGTGCCAGCAGTTTATACTTACTAGGTCGGACCGGGGAGCTGTTTTTT.

In this sample, this clone turned up once. The chain links TRBV6-5 to TRBJ2-7, with 8 bases matching TRBD2. CDR1 and CDR2 from the germline V gene are MNHEY and SVGAGI. The V segment lost 6 bases and the J segment 3 bases; nucleotides outside the gene matches: 4. The CDR3 has 13 amino acids. The CDR3 region has the DNA TGTGCCAGCAGCATACGGGAGGGCTACGAGCAGTACGTC. It yields the protein CASSIREGYEQYV.

The chain is built from TRBV6-6 and TRBJ2-1; D gene uncertain. The germline V gene has CDR1 MNHNY and CDR2 SVGAGI (reference sequence). V lost 1 base to trimming and J lost 0 bases, with 10 bases between them. This CDR3 comprises 16 residues. CDR3 sequence reads: CASSYWAGSSYNEQFF. The CDR3 coding sequence is TGTGCCAGCAGTTACTGGGCAGGTAGCTCCTACAATGAGCAGTTCTTC.

The table lists this clone with a few counts. CDR3 sequence: CASSNLPTAAKNIQYF. CDR3 sequence (DNA): TGTGCCAGCAGTAACCTGCCCACAGCGGCCAAAAACATTCAGTACTTC. The chain links TRBV2 to TRBJ2-4; D not resolved. This CDR3 is 16 amino acids long. V was cut by 5 bases and J by 1 base, with 15 bases left in between. CDR1 and CDR2 from the germline V gene are SNHLY and FYNNEI.

The V gene is TRBV4-1, the J gene TRBJ2-1, with no clear D. CDR1 is MGHRA and CDR2 is YSYEKL in the germline V gene. The length of the CDR3 is 16 residues. Trimming took off 6 bases at V and 5 bases at J, with 20 bases between the two ends. CDR3 amino acids: CASRSMYYQKNNEQFF. In nucleotides, the CDR3 is TGCGCCAGCAGATCGATGTACTACCAGAAGAACAATGAGCAGTTCTTC.

The chain couples TRBV11-3 to TRBJ2-3; D gene ambiguous. V lost 6 bases, J lost 5 bases, and 9 bases lay in between. This CDR3 spans 12 amino acids. From germline, CDR1 is SGHNT and CDR2 YENEEA. This chain's CDR3 is CASRGLGDTQYF. The CDR3 DNA sequence: TGTGCCAGCAGAGGGTTAGGAGATACGCAGTATTTT.

This clone appeared once. V gene TRBV4-3 combines with J gene TRBJ2-3; possible D gene TRBD2, 6 bases. Germline values: CDR1 LGHNA, CDR2 YSLEER. V dropped 2 bases and J dropped 5 bases, with 14 bases sitting between them. The CDR3 has 15 residues. CDR3 sequence (DNA): TGCGCCAGCAGCCAACAGACTAGTCCGGGAGATACGCAGTATTTT. As protein: CASSQQTSPGDTQYF.

This clone has only a few counts. This chain joins TRBV12-5 and TRBJ2-7; D gene ambiguous. Trimming removed 1 base from V and 2 bases from J, with 15 bases in between. CDR1 is LGHNT and CDR2 is FRNRAP in the germline V gene. The length of the CDR3 is 16 residues. CDR3 DNA: TGTGCTAGTGGTTTGGCACCAAGACACATCACCTACGAGCAGTACTTC. Translating it yields CASGLAPRHITYEQYF.

The chain links TRBV7-2 to TRBJ2-3, with 11 bases matching TRBD2. The CDR3 has 15 amino acids. Trimming removed 8 bases from V and 1 base from J; junction bases left unmatched: 5. Germline values: CDR1 SGHTA, CDR2 FQGNSA. CDR3 in amino acids: CASAPGLAGTDTQYF. CDR3 nucleotide sequence: TGTGCCAGCGCCCCGGGACTAGCGGGCACAGATACGCAGTATTTT.

The genes are TRBV30 and TRBJ1-6; D is ambiguous. CDR1 is GTSNPN and CDR2 is SVGIG in the germline V gene (reference sequence). The length of the CDR3 is 14 residues. Trimming took off 5 bases at V and 8 bases at J, with 16 bases between the two ends. The CDR3, as DNA: TGTGCCTGGGCGGAAGGTTCCGGGTATTCACCCCTCCACTTT. Its translation: CAWAEGSGYSPLHF.

The chain has TRBV5-6 and TRBJ2-7; 9 bases are a match to TRBD2. The CDR3 totals 18 residues. Germline CDR1 reads SGHDT; CDR2 reads YYEEEE. J was trimmed by 1 base and V by 1 base; bases with no gene match: 12. The CDR3 DNA follows: TGTGCCAGCAGCTTGAACTGGTTGACTAGCGGTCAATCCTACGAGCAGTACGTC. Amino acid sequence: CASSLNWLTSGQSYEQYV.

This clone was counted a few times. J is TRBJ2-7 and V is TRBV7-8; D is uncertain. Between the trimmed V and J ends, which lost 2 bases and 2 bases, there was a span of 10 bases. The CDR3 loop spans 14 amino acids. CDR1 and CDR2 from the germline V gene are SGHVS and FQNEAQ. CDR3 bases: TGTGCCAGCAGCTTAATGGGTTTAGCCTACGAGCAGTACTTC. Its protein product is CASSLMGLAYEQYF. Complete variable domain (other parts from reference TRBV7-8 and TRBJ2-7): GAGVSQSPRYKVAKRGQDVALRCDPISGHVSLFWYQQALGQGPEFLTYFQNEAQLDKSGLPSDRFFAERPEGSVSTLKIQRTQQEDSAVYLCASSLMGLAYEQYFGPGTRLTVT.

V usage is TRBV11-2 and J usage is TRBJ1-4; 7 positions match TRBD1. The CDR3 length is 15 residues. V shed 4 bases and J 9 bases; nucleotides not matched to a gene: 11. Germline CDR1 reads SGHAT; CDR2 reads FQNNGV. The DNA for the CDR3 is TGTGCCAGCAGCTCGGGATTCCGGGACAGACAAAAACTGTTTTTT. The encoded protein is CASSSGFRDRQKLFF. Combining the CDR3 with reference TRBV11-2 and TRBJ1-4 gives the whole variable domain EAGVAQSPRYKIIEKRQSVAFWCNPISGHATLYWYQQILGQGPKLLIQFQNNGVVDDSQLPKDRFSAERLKGVDSTLKIQPAKLEDSAVYLCASSSGFRDRQKLFFGSGTQLSVL.

The CDR3 protein is CASGLVTSGLAPDTQYF. CDR3 nucleotide sequence: TGTGCTAGTGGTTTGGTTACGTCAGGGTTGGCCCCAGATACGCAGTATTTT. V is TRBV12-5 and J is TRBJ2-3, with D tentatively TRBD1 (5 bases). The germline V gene encodes CDR1 LGHNT and CDR2 FRNRAP. Trimming shortened V by 0 bases and J by 4 bases, and 17 bases separated the two germline ends. This CDR3 has 17 amino acids.

V gene TRBV6-5 combines with J gene TRBJ1-3; D gene unclear. There are 14 residues in the CDR3. Germline CDR1 is MNHEY and CDR2 is SVGAGI. V lost 2 bases to trimming and J lost 8 bases, with 13 bases between them. CDR3 coding DNA: TGTGCCAGCAGTTACAAGGTTTTGGGAGACACCATATATTTT. Residues: CASSYKVLGDTIYF.

This chain joins TRBV7-9 and TRBJ2-5, with D perhaps matching TRBD1 or TRBD2 (5 bases each). Per the germline V gene, CDR1 is SEHNR and CDR2 is FQNEAQ (reference sequence). V dropped 4 bases and J dropped 3 bases, with 12 bases sitting between them. This CDR3 comprises 14 residues. For the CDR3, the DNA is TGTGCCAGCAGCTATCCGGGACCCGAAGAGACCCAGTACTTC. This sequence encodes CASSYPGPEETQYF.

The chain recombines TRBV2 with TRBJ2-2; unclear D gene. Germline V gene lookup returns CDR1 SNHLY and CDR2 FYNNEI. V was cut by 4 bases and J by 2 bases, with 5 bases left in between. The CDR3 consists of 13 residues. CDR3 residues: CASSVHNTGELFF. The CDR3 bases are TGTGCCAGCAGTGTTCACAACACCGGGGAGCTGTTTTTT.

The chain is built from TRBV18 and TRBJ2-2, with a weak D call TRBD2 (5 bases). With 4 bases removed from V and 7 bases from J, the gap between germline ends came to 10 bases. The germline V gene has CDR1 KGHSH and CDR2 LQKENI. This CDR3 is 13 amino acids long. The CDR3 region is CASSLLGDGELFF. In nucleotides, the CDR3 is TGTGCCAGCTCACTCCTCGGGGACGGGGAGCTGTTTTTT.